This T cell receptor beta chain came from a study of beta chain features in type 1 diabetes. The CDR3 contains 14 residues. Trimming at V came to 3 bases and at J to 5 bases, leaving 3 bases not matched to a gene. From germline, CDR1 is SGHVS and CDR2 FQNEAQ. Study observations and caveats: The VDJ junctions of type 1 diabetes patients carried fewer insertions and more deletions. Moderate yet significant TCRB CDR3 shortening was seen in Type 1 diabetes patients in all four CD4+ subsets.

As for this clone: Its antigen remains unknown.

Expressed TCRB transcripts were sequenced after all isolated RNA was converted to cDNA. The repertoire was sequenced with immunoSEQ multiplex PCR; TCRdb's copy has only in-frame clones and lacks some. Here the sample spans roughly 730,000 clones, about an eighth being singletons. Purity (above 98%) was reached by all sorted populations. The chain employs TRBV7-8 and TRBJ1-4; 7 bases fit TRBD1. The clonotype was recovered from a man aged 18 to 30 with type 1 diabetes. Sequenced material: naive CD4+ T cells from blood. The CDR3 loop reads CASSFTGVNEKLFF. The CDR3 DNA reads TGTGCCAGCAGCTTTACAGGGGTAAATGAAAAACTGTTTTTT. Full variable domain (rest looked up from reference TRBV7-8 and TRBJ1-4): GAGVSQSPRYKVAKRGQDVALRCDPISGHVSLFWYQQALGQGPEFLTYFQNEAQLDKSGLPSDRFFAERPEGSVSTLKIQRTQQEDSAVYLCASSFTGVNEKLFFGSGTQLSVL.